A single sample gave rise to the 28 T cell receptor beta chains below, sequenced in a study of spatial heterogeneity in lung cancer. TCRdb recomputed calls from the 5' RACE reads with MiXCR, one row per CDR3 protein. The sample lists about 42,000 distinct CDR3 sequences, approximately 7% occurring once. As to time point: sample taken at primary tumor resection. Whole RNA, which was extracted from tumor, nontumor lung tissue or frozen PBMC, was sequenced without any cell sorting. Sequenced here: PBMCs, sampled at surgery. These receptor sequences come from a female donor with early-stage non-small cell lung cancer.

This chain uses TRBV2 with TRBJ1-5, with TRBD1 matching 11 bases. The germline V gene has CDR1 SNHLY and CDR2 FYNNEI. This CDR3 spans 14 amino acids. Germline trimming cut 8 bases from V and 6 bases from J; bases unmatched to any gene: 6. This chain's CDR3 is CASSQGTGGQPQHF. CDR3 in DNA: TGTGCCAGCTCTCAAGGGACAGGGGGTCAGCCCCAGCATTTT.

This clonotype was recorded a few times. This chain uses TRBV7-6 with TRBJ2-5; the match to TRBD2 covers 8 bases. CDR1 is SGHVS, CDR2 FNYEAQ, per germline. With 1 base clipped from V and 3 bases from J, the junction kept 10 bases outside the gene matches. The CDR3 is 17 amino acids. DNA for the CDR3: TGTGCCAGCAGCTTAGGGGCCGCGGGGGGAGTCAAAGAGACCCAGTACTTC. Its translation is CASSLGAAGGVKETQYF.

This clonotype turned up a few times. The chain employs TRBV27 and TRBJ2-1; D is perhaps TRBD2 (7 bases). Trimming took 6 bases from V and 7 from J, leaving 19 bases between them. This CDR3 spans 15 amino acids. The germline CDR1 and CDR2 sequences are MNHEY and SMNVEV (reference sequence). The CDR3 loop reads CASSRAAGAWNEQFF. The CDR3 DNA reads as TGTGCCAGCAGCAGAGCGGCGGGGGCCTGGAATGAGCAGTTCTTC.

The rearrangement uses TRBV4-3 and TRBJ1-1; D gene ambiguous. This CDR3 region has 15 residues. V was cut by 0 bases and J by 3 bases, with 11 bases left in between. CDR1 and CDR2 from the germline V gene are LGHNA and YSLEER. CDR3 sequence: CASSQEGRQYTEAFF. The DNA for the CDR3 is TGCGCCAGCAGCCAAGAAGGTCGTCAGTACACTGAAGCTTTCTTT.

This clonotype was observed many times. The CDR3 loop is CSARDPTGRYEQYF. CDR3 sequence (DNA): TGCAGTGCTAGAGATCCGACAGGGCGTTACGAGCAGTACTTC. The V and J genes are TRBV20-1 and TRBJ2-7, with 7 bases fitting TRBD1. The CDR3 runs to 14 residues. V was clipped by 0 bases and J by 4 bases; unmatched bases: 6. Germline V gene data show CDR1 as DFQATT and CDR2 as SNEGSKA (reference sequence).

V and J are TRBV9 and TRBJ2-3; D is uncertain. The CDR3 spans 15 residues. Per the germline V gene, CDR1 is SGDLS and CDR2 is YYNGEE. V was pared by 4 bases and J by 3 bases, with 15 bases between. Written as DNA, the CDR3 is TGTGCCAGCAGCAGTACCGGGCGTAGAACAGATACGCAGTATTTT. Amino acid sequence: CASSSTGRRTDTQYF.

The V call is TRBV24-1, the J call TRBJ1-1, with unresolved D. In germline, CDR1 is KGHDR, CDR2 SFDVKD. CDR3 length: 13 amino acids. V lost 9 bases and J lost 3, with 13 bases in between. The CDR3 bases are TGTGCCACCCGCCGTGGGGAGCACACTGAAGCTTTCTTT. It yields the protein CATRRGEHTEAFF.

The table lists this clonotype with many counts. The rearrangement uses TRBV7-9 and TRBJ1-6; 7 bases fit TRBD1. The germline V gene has CDR1 SEHNR and CDR2 FQNEAQ (reference sequence). The CDR3 sequence is 14 residues long. V dropped 5 bases and J dropped 8; count of bases not matched to a gene: 6. The CDR3 DNA reads as TGTGCCAGCAGCATCAGAGGGGGCGATTCACCCCTCCACTTT. This codes for CASSIRGGDSPLHF. Variable domain in full (rest from reference TRBV7-9 and TRBJ1-6): DTGVSQNPRHKITKRGQNVTFRCDPISEHNRLYWYRQTLGQGPEFLTYFQNEAQLEKSRLLSDRFSAERPKGSFSTLEIQRTEQGDSAMYLCASSIRGGDSPLHFGNGTRLTVT.

This clonotype was recorded many times. The chain has TRBV5-1 and TRBJ2-2; 9 nucleotides line up with TRBD2. With V trimmed by 4 bases and J by 3 bases, 7 bases remained unmatched. Germline V gives CDR1 SGHRS, CDR2 YFSETQ. The CDR3 has 16 amino acids. The CDR3, as DNA: TGCGCCAGCAGCCTTCCAGCGGGGGGTCACACCGGGGAGCTGTTTTTT. It encodes CASSLPAGGHTGELFF. Together with reference TRBV5-1 and TRBJ2-2, the CDR3 gives the full variable domain: KAGVTQTPRYLIKTRGQQVTLSCSPISGHRSVSWYQQTPGQGLQFLFEYFSETQRNKGNFPGRFSGRQFSNSRSEMNVSTLELGDSALYLCASSLPAGGHTGELFFGEGSRLTVL.

This clonotype showed up just a few times. The V gene is TRBV14, the J gene TRBJ2-5, with TRBD2 matching over 7 bases. From germline, CDR1 is SGHDN and CDR2 FVKESK. The V and J ends lost 3 bases and 4 bases, in that order; junction bases with no gene match: 5. The CDR3 totals 14 residues. CDR3 nucleotides: TGTGCCAGCAGCCAGGCTAGCGGATTAGAGACCCAGTACTTC. Its translation: CASSQASGLETQYF.

The chain combines TRBV10-1 with TRBJ2-7; the D gene is possibly TRBD1 (6 bases). Looked up from germline, CDR1 is WNHNN and CDR2 is SYGVQD (reference sequence). The V end was cut by 2 bases, the J end by 5 bases, with 13 bases between. The CDR3 loop spans 14 amino acids. The chain's CDR3 is CASSEVAGVHEQYF. The CDR3 region has the DNA TGCGCCAGCAGTGAGGTCGCAGGGGTCCACGAGCAGTACTTC.

In its sample, this clonotype was seen a few times. The chain uses TRBV11-2 and TRBJ1-2, with D perhaps TRBD1 (5 bases). The CDR3 runs to 12 residues. Germline V CDR1 and CDR2: SGHAT, FQNNGV. Trimming took 3 bases from V and 8 from J, leaving 10 bases between them. The CDR3 bases are TGTGCCAGCAGCTTTCCAGGGTACGGCTACACCTTC. It yields the protein CASSFPGYGYTF. Complete variable domain (other parts from reference TRBV11-2 and TRBJ1-2): EAGVAQSPRYKIIEKRQSVAFWCNPISGHATLYWYQQILGQGPKLLIQFQNNGVVDDSQLPKDRFSAERLKGVDSTLKIQPAKLEDSAVYLCASSFPGYGYTFGSGTRLTVV.

Ten or more counts support this clonotype. The rearrangement joins TRBV12-3 or TRBV12-4 to TRBJ2-3, with TRBD1 identical over 7 bases. The CDR3 is made up of 16 amino acids. Germline trimming cut 4 bases from V and 0 bases from J; bases unmatched to any gene: 7. CDR3 DNA: TGTGCCAGCAGTTCCCAGACAGGGCTGAGCACAGATACGCAGTATTTT. As protein: CASSSQTGLSTDTQYF.

In regard to this clonotype: A much larger clonotype is one base distant, so this may be a read error. V and J are TRBV24-1 and TRBJ2-3, with D maybe TRBD1 (6 bases). The CDR3 length is 15 residues. Trimming removed 9 bases from V and 4 bases from J, with 19 bases in between. The germline CDR1 and CDR2 sequences are KGHDR and SFDVKD. In nucleotides, the CDR3 is TGTGCCACCGCCCAACAGGGAGCCGGCTCAGATACGCAGTATTTT. This encodes CATAQQGAGSDTQYF.

This clonotype was counted ten times or more. CDR3 sequence (DNA): TGTGCCAGCAGTGGGGGTTACGAGCAGTACTTC. It yields the protein CASSGGYEQYF. This chain uses TRBV25-1 with TRBJ2-7; D unresolved. This CDR3 is built from 11 residues. V lost 4 bases and J 4 bases, leaving 5 bases between the germline ends. Germline assignment: CDR1 MGHDK and CDR2 SYGVNS.

This clonotype turned up a few times. The chain carries TRBV6-6 and TRBJ1-6; D gene unclear. This CDR3 spans 17 amino acids. Germline V gene sequence: CDR1 MNHNY, CDR2 SVGAGI (reference sequence). The germline V and J ends were trimmed by 5 bases and 0 bases, with 14 bases remaining between them. CDR3 DNA: TGTGCCAGCAGTGACCATACGACGGCCTCCTATAATTCACCCCTCCACTTT. This sequence encodes CASSDHTTASYNSPLHF.

This clonotype appeared many times. J is TRBJ2-6 and V is TRBV29-1; D possibly corresponds to TRBD1 (5 bases). CDR1 is SQVTM and CDR2 is ANQGSEA in the germline V gene. Trimming took 5 bases from V and 0 from J, leaving 11 bases between them. The CDR3 extends over 15 amino acids. The CDR3 loop is CSVQGGNSGANVLTF. The DNA for the CDR3 is TGCAGCGTTCAGGGCGGCAACTCTGGGGCCAACGTCCTGACTTTC.

J is TRBJ2-1 and V is TRBV7-3; 7 bases are a match to TRBD1. The CDR3 length is 15 residues. CDR1 and CDR2 (germline): SGHTA, FQGTGA. The trim removed 5 bases at V and 2 bases at J, leaving 6 bases unmatched. The CDR3 nucleotides are TGTGCCAGCAGCCCGCGACAGGGCCCCTACAATGAGCAGTTCTTC. Its protein product is CASSPRQGPYNEQFF.

This clonotype was observed a handful of times. This chain uses TRBV5-1 with TRBJ1-3; maybe TRBD1 (5 bases). Trimming left V 4 bases short and J 8 bases short, with 10 bases between. Germline assignment: CDR1 SGHRS and CDR2 YFSETQ. This CDR3 is 12 amino acids long. The CDR3 DNA is TGCGCCAGCAGCCCCGGGGCAGACACCATATATTTT. Residues: CASSPGADTIYF. Complete variable domain (other parts from reference TRBV5-1 and TRBJ1-3): KAGVTQTPRYLIKTRGQQVTLSCSPISGHRSVSWYQQTPGQGLQFLFEYFSETQRNKGNFPGRFSGRQFSNSRSEMNVSTLELGDSALYLCASSPGADTIYFGEGSWLTVV.

The rearrangement uses TRBV9 and TRBJ1-1; no reliable D call. Germline lookup yields CDR1 SGDLS and CDR2 YYNGEE. V shed 0 bases and J shed 0 bases, with 3 bases lying between them. The CDR3 runs to 13 residues. The CDR3 DNA sequence: TGTGCCAGCAGCGTAGCTATGAACACTGAAGCTTTCTTT. Translated: CASSVAMNTEAFF.

The table lists this clonotype with many counts. The chain carries TRBV6-2 or TRBV6-3 and TRBJ2-1, with TRBD2 matching over 8 bases. J was trimmed by 10 bases and V by 2 bases; bases with no gene match: 7. Germline V gene data show CDR1 as MNHEY and CDR2 as SVGEGT. The CDR3 extends over 14 amino acids. The CDR3: CASSYAGGAGEQFF. In DNA, the CDR3 is TGTGCCAGCAGTTACGCCGGGGGGGCTGGGGAGCAGTTCTTC.

At least ten counts were recorded for this clonotype. The genes are TRBV10-3 and TRBJ2-1, with TRBD1 matching over 10 bases. J was trimmed by 8 bases and V by 6 bases; bases with no gene match: 10. Germline assignment: CDR1 ENHRY and CDR2 SYGVKD. This CDR3 has 15 amino acids. In DNA form, the CDR3 reads TGTGCCATCAGGAGCTGGACAGGGGGTAGGGATGAGCAGTTCTTC. Protein product: CAIRSWTGGRDEQFF.

The sample holds many counts of this clonotype. The chain uses TRBV12-3 or TRBV12-4 and TRBJ2-7, with D perhaps given as TRBD1 or TRBD2 (6 bases each). This CDR3 is 15 amino acids long. Trimming cost V 5 bases and J 2 bases, with 16 bases left between them. The CDR3 bases are TGTGCCAGCAGTCCCCGTGGAGGGGGGACCTACGAGCAGTACTTC. Translated, it gives CASSPRGGGTYEQYF.

The rearrangement joins TRBV7-9 to TRBJ1-1; D gene ambiguous. Germline V gene lookup returns CDR1 SEHNR and CDR2 FQNEAQ (reference sequence). Trimming left V 2 bases short and J 0 bases short, with 10 bases between. The CDR3 has 15 amino acids. CDR3 in amino acids: CASSLTTIVNTEAFF. In DNA, the CDR3 is TGTGCCAGCAGCTTAACGACGATAGTGAACACTGAAGCTTTCTTT.

The chain couples TRBV28 to TRBJ1-4; 7 bases align to TRBD1. Trimming took 6 bases from V and 0 from J; bases not matched to a gene: 4. There are 15 residues in the CDR3. CDR1 is MDHEN, CDR2 SYDVKM, per germline. The CDR3 nucleotides are TGTGCCAGCAGACCCGGGACAGCAACTAATGAAAAACTGTTTTTT. Amino acids: CASRPGTATNEKLFF.

The rearrangement joins TRBV2 to TRBJ1-6; D not certain. Trimming left V 8 bases short and J 5 bases short, with 10 bases between. This CDR3 comprises 13 residues. From germline, CDR1 is SNHLY and CDR2 FYNNEI. CDR3 in DNA: TGTGCCAGCGTTAGGCAGGATAATTCACCCCTCCACTTT. This encodes CASVRQDNSPLHF.

This clonotype has at least ten counts. The V and J genes are TRBV5-1 and TRBJ2-3; D unclear. The CDR3 loop spans 13 amino acids. Looked up from germline, CDR1 is SGHRS and CDR2 is YFSETQ. V was trimmed by 4 bases and J by 6 bases, leaving 12 bases between them. CDR3 DNA sequence: TGCGCCAGCAGCCGCAATTTGGGGGATACGCAGTATTTT. Translation: CASSRNLGDTQYF.

This clonotype was picked up many times. The genes are TRBV7-9 and TRBJ2-1, with 7 bases fitting TRBD1. This CDR3 contains 12 residues. Germline V gene lookup returns CDR1 SEHNR and CDR2 FQNEAQ (reference sequence). The trim removed 6 bases at V and 8 bases at J, leaving 4 bases unmatched. The DNA of the CDR3 is TGTGCCAGCAGACCTACAGGGGATGAGCAGTTCTTC. Amino acids: CASRPTGDEQFF.